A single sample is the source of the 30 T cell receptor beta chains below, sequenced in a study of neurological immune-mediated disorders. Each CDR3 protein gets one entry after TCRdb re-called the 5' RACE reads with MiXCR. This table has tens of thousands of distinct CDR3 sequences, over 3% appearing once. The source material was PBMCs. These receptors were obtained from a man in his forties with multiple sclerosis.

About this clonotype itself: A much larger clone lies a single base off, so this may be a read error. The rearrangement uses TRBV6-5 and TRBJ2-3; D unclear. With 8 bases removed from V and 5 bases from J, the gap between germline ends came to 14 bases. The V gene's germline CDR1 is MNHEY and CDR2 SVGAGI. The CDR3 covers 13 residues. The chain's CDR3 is CASAYKQIDTQYF. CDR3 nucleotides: TGTGCCAGCGCCTACAAGCAGATAGATACGCAGTATTTT.

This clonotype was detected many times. CDR3 bases: TGTGCCAGCAGCCTTAGCGGGGGGAACGACTACAATGAGCAGTTCTTC. Its translation: CASSLSGGNDYNEQFF. The V gene is TRBV9, the J gene TRBJ2-1; 10 bases agree with TRBD2. J lost 3 bases, V lost 4 bases, and 7 bases had no gene match. The germline V gene has CDR1 SGDLS and CDR2 YYNGEE. CDR3 length: 16 residues.

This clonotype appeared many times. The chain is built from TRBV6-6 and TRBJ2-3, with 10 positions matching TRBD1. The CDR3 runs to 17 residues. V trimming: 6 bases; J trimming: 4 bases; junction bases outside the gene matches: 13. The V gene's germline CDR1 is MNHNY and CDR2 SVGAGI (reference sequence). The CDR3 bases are TGTGCCAGCAGACCATCGGCCGGGACAGGGGCGGCAGATACGCAGTATTTT. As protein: CASRPSAGTGAADTQYF.

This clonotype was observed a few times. CDR3 sequence: CASSFLGREETQYF. The CDR3 DNA is TGCGCCAGCAGCTTTTTGGGAAGGGAAGAGACCCAGTACTTC. V is TRBV5-1 and J is TRBJ2-5, with no clear D. The CDR3 loop spans 14 amino acids. CDR1 is SGHRS, CDR2 YFSETQ, per germline. V was pared by 2 bases and J by 3 bases, with 11 bases between.

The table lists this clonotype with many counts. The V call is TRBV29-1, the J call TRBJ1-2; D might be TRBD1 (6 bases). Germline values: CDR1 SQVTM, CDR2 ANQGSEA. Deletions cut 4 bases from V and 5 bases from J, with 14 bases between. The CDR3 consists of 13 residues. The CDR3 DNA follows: TGCAGCGTTGCGGGGGGGGCGGAGTATGGCTACACCTTC. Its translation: CSVAGGAEYGYTF.

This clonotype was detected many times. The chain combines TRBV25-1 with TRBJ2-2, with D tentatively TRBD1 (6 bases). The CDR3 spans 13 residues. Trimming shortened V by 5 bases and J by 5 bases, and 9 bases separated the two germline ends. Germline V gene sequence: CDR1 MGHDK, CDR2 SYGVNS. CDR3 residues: CASSRQVTGELFF. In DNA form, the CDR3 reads TGTGCCAGCAGTCGACAGGTGACCGGGGAGCTGTTTTTT.

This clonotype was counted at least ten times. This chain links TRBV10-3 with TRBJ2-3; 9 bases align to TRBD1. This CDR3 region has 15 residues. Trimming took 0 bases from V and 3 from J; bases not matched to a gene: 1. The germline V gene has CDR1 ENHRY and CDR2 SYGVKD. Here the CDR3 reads CAISESGQGTDTQYF. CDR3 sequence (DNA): TGTGCCATCAGTGAGTCTGGACAGGGGACAGATACGCAGTATTTT.

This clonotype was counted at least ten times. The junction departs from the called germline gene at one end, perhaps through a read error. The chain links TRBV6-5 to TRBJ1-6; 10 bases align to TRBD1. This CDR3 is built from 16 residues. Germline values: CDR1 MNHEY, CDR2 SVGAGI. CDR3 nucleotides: TGTGCCAGCAGTTACTCGAGGACAGGGGGTAATTCACCCCTCAACTTT. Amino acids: CASSYSRTGGNSPLNF.

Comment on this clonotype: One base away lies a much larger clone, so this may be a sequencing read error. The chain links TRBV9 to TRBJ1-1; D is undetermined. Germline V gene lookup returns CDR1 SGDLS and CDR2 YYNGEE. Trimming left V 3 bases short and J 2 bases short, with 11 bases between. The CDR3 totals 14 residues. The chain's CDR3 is CASSAGNSNTEAFF. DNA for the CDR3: TGTGCCAGCAGCGCTGGAAACTCCAACACTGAAGCTTTCTTT. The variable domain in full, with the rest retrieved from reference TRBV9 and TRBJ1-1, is DSGVTQTPKHLITATGQRVTLRCSPRSGDLSVYWYQQSLDQGLQFLIQYYNGEERAKGNILERFSAQQFPDLHSELNLSSLELGDSALYFCASSAGNSNTEAFFGQGTRLTVV.

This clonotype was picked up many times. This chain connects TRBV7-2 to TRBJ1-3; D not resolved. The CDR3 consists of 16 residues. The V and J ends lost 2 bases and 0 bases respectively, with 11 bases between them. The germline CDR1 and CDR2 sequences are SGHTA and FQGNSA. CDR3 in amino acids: CASSLNTADSGNTIYF. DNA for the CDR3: TGTGCCAGCAGCTTAAATACAGCAGACTCTGGAAACACCATATATTTT.

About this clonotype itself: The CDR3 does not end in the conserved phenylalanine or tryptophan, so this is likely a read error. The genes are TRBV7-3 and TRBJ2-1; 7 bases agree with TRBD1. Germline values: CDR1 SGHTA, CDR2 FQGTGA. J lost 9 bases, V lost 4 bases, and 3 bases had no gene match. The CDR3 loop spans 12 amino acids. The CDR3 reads CASSSQGTEQFN. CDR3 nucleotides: TGTGCCAGCAGCTCACAGGGGACTGAGCAGTTCAAC.

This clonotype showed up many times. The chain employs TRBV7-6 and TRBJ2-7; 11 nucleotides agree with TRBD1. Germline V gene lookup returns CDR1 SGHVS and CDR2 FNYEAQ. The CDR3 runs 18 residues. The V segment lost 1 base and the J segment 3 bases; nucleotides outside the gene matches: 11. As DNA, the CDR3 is TGTGCCAGCAGCTTAGACGGGCCTACGGGACAGGGGGTCTACGAGCAGTACTTC. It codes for CASSLDGPTGQGVYEQYF. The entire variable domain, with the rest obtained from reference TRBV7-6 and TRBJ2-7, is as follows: GAGVSQSPRYKVTKRGQDVALRCDPISGHVSLYWYRQALGQGPEFLTYFNYEAQQDKSGLPNDRFSAERPEGSISTLTIQRTEQRDSAMYRCASSLDGPTGQGVYEQYFGPGTRLTVT.

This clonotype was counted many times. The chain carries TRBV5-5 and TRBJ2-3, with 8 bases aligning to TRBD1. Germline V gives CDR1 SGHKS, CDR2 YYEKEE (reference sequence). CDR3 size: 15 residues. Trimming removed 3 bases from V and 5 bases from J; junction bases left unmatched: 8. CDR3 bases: TGTGCCAGCAGCTCTTTGGTCACAGGGGGAGATACGCAGTATTTT. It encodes CASSSLVTGGDTQYF.

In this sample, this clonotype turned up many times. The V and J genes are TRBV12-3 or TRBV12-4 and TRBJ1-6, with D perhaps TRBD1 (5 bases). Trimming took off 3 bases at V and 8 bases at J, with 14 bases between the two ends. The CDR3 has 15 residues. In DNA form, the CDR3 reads TGTGCCAGCAGTTTTTCATCCCCAGGGCATTCACCCCTCCACTTT. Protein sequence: CASSFSSPGHSPLHF.

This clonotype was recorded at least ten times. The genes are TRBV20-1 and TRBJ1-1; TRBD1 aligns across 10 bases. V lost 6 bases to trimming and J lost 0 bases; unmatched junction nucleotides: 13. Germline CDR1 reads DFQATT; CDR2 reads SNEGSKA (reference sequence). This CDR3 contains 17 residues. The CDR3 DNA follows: TGCAGTGCCAAACGGACAGGGGGAGGTCTCATGAACACTGAAGCTTTCTTT. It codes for CSAKRTGGGLMNTEAFF.

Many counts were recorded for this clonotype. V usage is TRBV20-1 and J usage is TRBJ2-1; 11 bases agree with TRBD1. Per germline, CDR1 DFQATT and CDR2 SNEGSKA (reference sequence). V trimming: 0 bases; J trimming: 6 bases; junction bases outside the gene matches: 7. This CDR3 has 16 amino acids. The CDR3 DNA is TGCAGTGCTAGAGATTTGGGGACAGGGGGGTTCAATGAGCAGTTCTTC. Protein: CSARDLGTGGFNEQFF.

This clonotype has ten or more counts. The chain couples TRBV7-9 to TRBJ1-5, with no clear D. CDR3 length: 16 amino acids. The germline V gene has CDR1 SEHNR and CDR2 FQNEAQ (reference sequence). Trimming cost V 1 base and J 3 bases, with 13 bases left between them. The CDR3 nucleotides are TGTGCCAGCAGCTTAGGGCCCTCGGCCCACAATCAGCCCCAGCATTTT. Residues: CASSLGPSAHNQPQHF.

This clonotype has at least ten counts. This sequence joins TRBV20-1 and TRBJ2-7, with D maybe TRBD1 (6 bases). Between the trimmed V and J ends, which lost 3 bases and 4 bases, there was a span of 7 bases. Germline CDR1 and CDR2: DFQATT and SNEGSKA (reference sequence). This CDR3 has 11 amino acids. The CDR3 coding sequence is TGCAGTGCTAGCACAGGGTACGAGCAGTACTTC. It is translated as CSASTGYEQYF.

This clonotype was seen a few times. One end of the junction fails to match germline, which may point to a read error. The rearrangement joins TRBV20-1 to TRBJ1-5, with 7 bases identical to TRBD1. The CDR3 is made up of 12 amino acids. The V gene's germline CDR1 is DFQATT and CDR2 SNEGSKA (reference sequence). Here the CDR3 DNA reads TGCAGTGCCCGGAGACAGGGAGAGCCCCAGAATTTT. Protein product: CSARRQGEPQNF.

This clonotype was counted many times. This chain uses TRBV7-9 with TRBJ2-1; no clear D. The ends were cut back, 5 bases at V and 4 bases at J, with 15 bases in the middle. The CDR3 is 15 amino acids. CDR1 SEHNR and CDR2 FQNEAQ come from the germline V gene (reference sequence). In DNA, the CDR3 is TGTGCCAGCAGCCTAGGACCGATTCCTTACAATGAGCAGTTCTTC. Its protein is CASSLGPIPYNEQFF.

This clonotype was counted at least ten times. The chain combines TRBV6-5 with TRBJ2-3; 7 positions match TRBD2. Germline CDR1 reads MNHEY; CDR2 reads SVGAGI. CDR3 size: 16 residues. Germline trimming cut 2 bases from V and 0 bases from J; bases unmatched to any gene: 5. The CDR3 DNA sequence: TGTGCCAGCAGTTACGTGCGGCGGGGGAGCACAGATACGCAGTATTTT. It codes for CASSYVRRGSTDTQYF.

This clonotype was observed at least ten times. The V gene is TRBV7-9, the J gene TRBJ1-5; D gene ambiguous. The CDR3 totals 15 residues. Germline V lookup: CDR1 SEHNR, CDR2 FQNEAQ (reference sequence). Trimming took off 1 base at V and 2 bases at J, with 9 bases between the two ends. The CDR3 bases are TGTGCCAGCAGCTTAGGGATCCGGGGCAATCAGCCCCAGCATTTT. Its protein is CASSLGIRGNQPQHF.

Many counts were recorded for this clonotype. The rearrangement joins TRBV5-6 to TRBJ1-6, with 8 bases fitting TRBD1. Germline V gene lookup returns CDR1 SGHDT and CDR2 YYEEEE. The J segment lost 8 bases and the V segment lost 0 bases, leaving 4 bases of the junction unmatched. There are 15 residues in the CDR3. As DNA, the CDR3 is TGTGCCAGCAGCTTGGGGACAGGGTTTGATTCACCCCTCCACTTT. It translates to CASSLGTGFDSPLHF.

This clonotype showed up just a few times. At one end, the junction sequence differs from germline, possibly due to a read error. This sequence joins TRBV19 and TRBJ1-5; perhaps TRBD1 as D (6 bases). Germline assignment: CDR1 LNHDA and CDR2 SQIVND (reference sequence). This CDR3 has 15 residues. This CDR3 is CASTPIGGLNQPQNF. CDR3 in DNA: TGTGCCAGTACTCCTATCGGGGGCCTCAATCAGCCCCAGAATTTT. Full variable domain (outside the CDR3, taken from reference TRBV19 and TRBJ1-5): DGGITQSPKYLFRKEGQNVTLSCEQNLNHDAMYWYRQDPGQGLRLIYYSQIVNDFQKGDIAEGYSVSREKKESFPLTVTSAQKNPTAFYLCASTPIGGLNQPQNFGDGTRLSIL.

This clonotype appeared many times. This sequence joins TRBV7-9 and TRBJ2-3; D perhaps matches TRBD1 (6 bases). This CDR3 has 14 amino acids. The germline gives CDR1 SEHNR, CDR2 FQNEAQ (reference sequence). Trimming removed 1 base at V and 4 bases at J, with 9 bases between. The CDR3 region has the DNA TGTGCCAGCAGCTTAGTACAGGGCCCAGATACGCAGTATTTT. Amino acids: CASSLVQGPDTQYF.

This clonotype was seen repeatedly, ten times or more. CDR3 coding DNA: TGCAGTGCTAGAACCGGGACTACCATCGAGCAGTACTTC. It encodes CSARTGTTIEQYF. The chain links TRBV20-1 to TRBJ2-7; 7 bases map to TRBD2. The CDR3 is made up of 13 amino acids. Germline CDR1 DFQATT, CDR2 SNEGSKA (reference sequence). The junction had 7 bases not matched to a gene; V was cut back by 2 bases and J by 6 bases.

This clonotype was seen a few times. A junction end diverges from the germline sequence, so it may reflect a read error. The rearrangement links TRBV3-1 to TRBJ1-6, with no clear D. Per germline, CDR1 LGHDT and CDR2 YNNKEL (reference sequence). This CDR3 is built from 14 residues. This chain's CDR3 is CASSPLSYNSPLNF. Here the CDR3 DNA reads TGTGCCAGCAGCCCTCTCAGTTATAATTCACCCCTCAACTTT. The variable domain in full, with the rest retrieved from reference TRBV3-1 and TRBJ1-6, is DTAVSQTPKYLVTQMGNDKSIKCEQNLGHDTMYWYKQDSKKFLKIMFSYNNKELIINETVPNRFSPKSPDKAHLNLHINSLELGDSAVYFCASSPLSYNSPLNFGNGTRLTVT.

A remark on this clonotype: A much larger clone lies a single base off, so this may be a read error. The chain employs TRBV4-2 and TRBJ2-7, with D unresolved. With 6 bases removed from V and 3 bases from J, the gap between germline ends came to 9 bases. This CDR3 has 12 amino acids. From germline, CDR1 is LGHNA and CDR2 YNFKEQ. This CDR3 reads CASRTLGYEQYF. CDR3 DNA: TGTGCCAGCAGAACTCTAGGCTACGAGCAGTACTTC.

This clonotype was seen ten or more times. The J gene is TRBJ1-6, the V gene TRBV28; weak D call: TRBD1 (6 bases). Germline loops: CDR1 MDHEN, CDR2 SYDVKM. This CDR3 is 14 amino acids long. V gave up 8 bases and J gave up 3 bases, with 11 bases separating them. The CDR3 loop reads CASAPTGYNSPLHF. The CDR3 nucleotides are TGTGCCAGCGCCCCGACAGGCTATAATTCACCCCTCCACTTT.

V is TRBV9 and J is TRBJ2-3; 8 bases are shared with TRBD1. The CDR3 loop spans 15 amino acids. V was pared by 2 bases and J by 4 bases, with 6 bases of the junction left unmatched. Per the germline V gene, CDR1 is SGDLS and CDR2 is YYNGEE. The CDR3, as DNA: TGTGCCAGCAGCGTGACAGGGGAAAGCTCAGATACGCAGTATTTT. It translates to CASSVTGESSDTQYF.